These 11 T cell receptor beta chains came from one sample sequenced in a study of blood T cell repertoires in COVID-19. Data came from immunoSEQ multiplex PCR; TCRdb stores just in-frame clones and leaves some out. The table has about 250,000 clones, roughly 80% seen once. Sample: PBMCs or T cells enriched from blood (not recorded which). Source of these receptors: a woman aged 40 to 55 who had been exposed to COVID-19.

The chain joins TRBV6-6 to TRBJ2-7; D possibly corresponds to TRBD1 (6 bases). Germline V gene data show CDR1 as MNHNY and CDR2 as SVGAGI (reference sequence). The V gene lost 4 bases and the J gene lost 0 bases, with 10 bases spanning the gap. The CDR3 is 14 residues long. This CDR3 is CASSSSGASYEQYF. The CDR3 nucleotides are TGTGCCAGCAGTTCGTCAGGGGCCTCCTACGAGCAGTACTTC.

V usage is TRBV19 and J usage is TRBJ1-5; D perhaps matches TRBD1 (6 bases). Germline values: CDR1 LNHDA, CDR2 SQIVND (reference sequence). This CDR3 is 15 amino acids long. The V and J ends lost 9 bases and 0 bases respectively, with 15 bases between them. For the CDR3, the DNA is TGTGCCAGCGTGTACAGGGTCGATAGCAATCAGCCCCAGCATTTT. Amino acid sequence: CASVYRVDSNQPQHF.

The chain carries TRBV27 and TRBJ2-2; TRBD1 matches 9 bases. Germline assignment: CDR1 MNHEY and CDR2 SMNVEV (reference sequence). After removal of 3 bases from V and 3 bases from J, the junction contained 5 bases not matched to a gene. The CDR3 consists of 16 residues. The DNA for the CDR3 is TGTGCCAGCAGTTTGGAGGGGACAGGGCACACCGGGGAGCTGTTTTTT. Its translation is CASSLEGTGHTGELFF.

V is TRBV27 and J is TRBJ2-5; TRBD2 matches at 14 bases. From germline, CDR1 is MNHEY and CDR2 SMNVEV (reference sequence). V was clipped by 5 bases and J by 4 bases; unmatched bases: 18. CDR3 length: 20 residues. The CDR3 DNA reads TGTGCCAGCAGTCCCGTATCAATCACCGGGACTAGCGGGGGCGGAGAGACCCAGTACTTC. Translated, it gives CASSPVSITGTSGGGETQYF.

This clone came up once. V and J are TRBV4-3 and TRBJ2-5, with no clear D. The CDR3 spans 14 residues. CDR1 is LGHNA and CDR2 is YSLEER in the germline V gene. Trimming took off 3 bases at V and 1 base at J, with 9 bases between the two ends. The CDR3 sequence: CASSQAGFQETQYF. CDR3 in DNA: TGCGCCAGCAGCCAGGCAGGATTCCAAGAGACCCAGTACTTC.

The chain has TRBV19 and TRBJ2-1; TRBD2 aligns across 13 bases. This CDR3 region has 19 residues. Germline V gene data show CDR1 as LNHDA and CDR2 as SQIVND (reference sequence). The J segment lost 0 bases and the V segment lost 5 bases, leaving 10 bases of the junction unmatched. This chain's CDR3 is CASSLTGTSGVGSYNEQFF. CDR3 coding DNA: TGTGCCAGTAGTCTCACCGGGACTAGCGGGGTAGGCTCCTACAATGAGCAGTTCTTC.

V and J are TRBV18 and TRBJ2-7; maybe TRBD1 (6 bases). Germline CDR1 and CDR2: KGHSH and LQKENI. The CDR3 extends over 14 amino acids. Trimming stripped 4 bases from V and 2 bases from J, with 12 bases between. The CDR3 coding sequence is TGTGCCAGCTCACTCAACAGGGCTCCCTACGAGCAGTACTTC. Residues: CASSLNRAPYEQYF.

The chain is built from TRBV7-9 and TRBJ1-3; D is ambiguous. The CDR3 sequence is 12 residues long. V gave up 5 bases and J gave up 6 bases, with 8 bases separating them. Germline V gives CDR1 SEHNR, CDR2 FQNEAQ (reference sequence). This chain's CDR3 is CASSPQENTIYF. CDR3 DNA sequence: TGTGCCAGCAGCCCGCAGGAAAACACCATATATTTT. Looking up the rest from reference TRBV7-9 and TRBJ1-3 gives the full variable domain: DTGVSQNPRHKITKRGQNVTFRCDPISEHNRLYWYRQTLGQGPEFLTYFQNEAQLEKSRLLSDRFSAERPKGSFSTLEIQRTEQGDSAMYLCASSPQENTIYFGEGSWLTVV.

The CDR3 DNA reads as TGTGCCAGCAGCTTTACAGGGCCCGGCGAAAAACTGTTTTTT. Amino acid sequence: CASSFTGPGEKLFF. This sequence joins TRBV5-6 and TRBJ1-4; D possibly corresponds to TRBD1 (6 bases). In germline, CDR1 is SGHDT, CDR2 YYEEEE. V was trimmed by 2 bases and J by 8 bases, leaving 13 bases between them. This CDR3 contains 14 residues.

The J gene is TRBJ2-3, the V gene TRBV20-1; TRBD2 aligns across 9 bases. CDR1 and CDR2 from the germline V gene are DFQATT and SNEGSKA (reference sequence). V gave up 3 bases and J gave up 0 bases; unmatched junction bases: 4. The CDR3 runs 15 residues. The CDR3 bases are TGCAGTGCTAGTCCCCTAGCGGGGAGCACAGATACGCAGTATTTT. This translates into CSASPLAGSTDTQYF.

The chain is built from TRBV7-8 and TRBJ2-5; TRBD1 might be the D (5 bases). Germline V gene sequence: CDR1 SGHVS, CDR2 FQNEAQ. The CDR3 length is 14 residues. The V end was cut by 5 bases, the J end by 7 bases, with 17 bases between. DNA of the CDR3: TGTGCCAGCAGCCCAGAAGGGGCCTCTGGGACCCAGTACTTC. Its protein product is CASSPEGASGTQYF.